These T cell receptor beta chains were read from a single sample in a study of Ad26.COV2.S vaccination and SARS-CoV-2 variants. Sequencing used immunoSEQ multiplex PCR; TCRdb keeps in-frame clones, though not all of them. The sample has about 680,000 clones, roughly 90% seen once. The starting material was peripheral blood, obtained in a trial of Ad26.COV2.S vaccine versus placebo. Receptors originate from a person between 18 and 60 years old who received the Ad26.COV2.S COVID-19 vaccine or a placebo. CDR3s include the opening cysteine and the closing phenylalanine or tryptophan. The order of the fields is J gene, clone size, V gene, CDR3 length, D gene, CDR3 protein, CDR3 DNA. A D gene is named only where the DNA matches it firmly. Clone size is given for some rows only: seen once, a few or many times, or a class if the clone is expanded.

TRBJ2-7,-,TRBV27,15,-,CASSYGDEGTYEQYF,TGTGCCAGCAGTTACGGGGACGAGGGAACCTACGAGCAGTACTTC
TRBJ2-1,-,TRBV24-1,13,-,CATSDGGPDEQFF,TGTGCCACCAGTGATGGAGGGCCGGATGAGCAGTTCTTC
TRBJ2-2,-,TRBV18,14,-,CASSPGENTGELFF,TGTGCCAGCTCACCTGGCGAGAACACCGGGGAGCTGTTTTTT
TRBJ2-4,-,TRBV7-2,16,-,CASSAQGRTAKNIQYF,TGTGCCAGCAGCGCCCAGGGGCGGACAGCCAAAAACATTCAGTACTTC
TRBJ1-1,-,TRBV27,16,-,CASSLATGGGNTEAFF,TGTGCCAGCAGTTTGGCTACCGGTGGGGGGAACACTGAAGCTTTCTTT
TRBJ2-5,-,TRBV10-3,12,-,CAIGRTQETQYF,TGTGCCATAGGACGGACCCAAGAGACCCAGTACTTC
TRBJ1-2,-,TRBV6-5,13,-,CASSRQGIYGYTF,TGTGCCAGCAGCAGGCAGGGGATCTATGGCTACACCTTC
TRBJ2-6,few,TRBV24-1,20,-,CATSNPIQPGPNSGANVLTF,TGTGCCACCAGCAATCCGATACAACCCGGTCCCAACTCTGGGGCCAACGTCCTGACTTTC
TRBJ2-2,-,TRBV7-8,15,TRBD2,CASSLAGTSTGELFF,TGTGCCAGCAGCTTAGCCGGGACTAGCACCGGGGAGCTGTTTTTT
TRBJ1-2,-,TRBV30,13,TRBD1,CAWTRQGVNGYTF,TGTGCCTGGACCCGACAGGGGGTGAATGGCTACACCTTC
TRBJ1-2,-,TRBV10-1,13,-,CASSEAGAYGYTF,TGCGCCAGCAGTGAAGCAGGGGCCTATGGCTACACCTTC
TRBJ2-7,once,TRBV7-9,13,-,CASSLGGEGEQYF,TGTGCCAGCAGCTTAGGGGGCGAGGGGGAGCAGTACTTC
TRBJ2-7,-,TRBV4-1,13,-,CASSHQGGYEQYF,TGCGCCAGCAGCCACCAGGGTGGGTACGAGCAGTACTTC
TRBJ2-2,few,TRBV30,15,-,CAWSPNSAGTGELFF,TGTGCCTGGAGCCCAAATAGCGCGGGTACCGGGGAGCTGTTTTTT
TRBJ2-6,-,TRBV5-6,14,-,CASSLGAGANVLTF,TGTGCCAGCAGCTTAGGGGCTGGGGCCAACGTCCTGACTTTC
TRBJ1-4,-,TRBV4-2,13,-,CASNSVGDEKLFF,TGTGCCAGCAATTCGGTGGGGGATGAAAAACTGTTTTTT
TRBJ2-7,-,TRBV18,13,-,CASSPQGSYEQYF,TGTGCCAGCTCACCACAGGGGTCTTACGAGCAGTACTTC
TRBJ2-1,-,TRBV5-6,17,TRBD2,CASSSAPWTSGYNEQFF,TGTGCCAGCAGCTCGGCCCCCTGGACTAGCGGCTACAATGAGCAGTTCTTC
TRBJ1-6,-,TRBV6-2/TRBV6-3,18,TRBD1,CASSSRTGFSSYNSPLHF,TGTGCCAGCAGCTCCCGGACAGGGTTCAGCTCCTATAATTCACCCCTCCACTTT
TRBJ2-4,-,TRBV19,15,TRBD2,CASSTSGRAGNIQYF,TGTGCCAGTAGCACTAGCGGGAGGGCGGGAAACATTCAGTACTTC
TRBJ1-5,-,TRBV24-1,16,TRBD1,CATSDSTDRAGQPQHF,TGTGCCACCAGTGATTCTACAGACAGGGCAGGGCAGCCCCAGCATTTT
TRBJ2-2,-,TRBV4-2,17,TRBD1,CASSFSPGTGNTGELFF,TGTGCCAGCAGCTTCTCCCCGGGGACAGGGAACACCGGGGAGCTGTTTTTT
TRBJ1-5,-,TRBV30,14,-,CAWSSWGFNQPQHF,TGTGCCTGGAGTTCCTGGGGGTTCAATCAGCCCCAGCATTTT
TRBJ2-7,-,TRBV3-1/TRBV3-2,13,TRBD1,CASSQGTGGEQYF,TGTGCCAGCAGCCAAGGGACAGGGGGAGAGCAGTACTTC
TRBJ2-1,once,TRBV5-8,18,TRBD2,CASSFHGWTSGRGNEQFF,TGTGCCAGCAGCTTTCACGGTTGGACTAGCGGGAGGGGGAATGAGCAGTTCTTC
TRBJ1-5,-,TRBV24-1,15,-,CATSDNAHPYQPQHF,TGTGCCACCAGTGATAACGCGCACCCTTATCAGCCCCAGCATTTT
TRBJ2-7,-,TRBV29-1,15,TRBD2,CSVEAGTRGSYEQYF,TGCAGCGTTGAAGCGGGGACTAGAGGCTCCTACGAGCAGTACTTC
TRBJ1-4,-,TRBV29-1,14,TRBD1,CSVEFTQGVEKLFF,TGCAGCGTTGAGTTTACACAGGGGGTTGAAAAACTGTTTTTT
TRBJ2-2,-,TRBV7-9,14,-,CASSFGTPPGELFF,TGTGCCAGCAGCTTCGGGACACCCCCCGGGGAGCTGTTTTTT
TRBJ2-5,-,TRBV18,13,-,CASSPGEMKTQYF,TGTGCCAGCTCACCCGGTGAGATGAAGACCCAGTACTTC
TRBJ2-7,once,TRBV27,15,TRBD2,CASSLIGGASYEQYF,TGTGCCAGCAGTTTAATCGGGGGGGCCTCCTACGAGCAGTACTTC
TRBJ1-1,-,TRBV5-4,14,-,CASSLNERVTEAFF,TGTGCCAGCAGCTTGAACGAGCGGGTTACTGAAGCTTTCTTT
TRBJ2-2,-,TRBV15,11,-,CATTRTGELFF,TGTGCCACTACCCGAACCGGGGAGCTGTTTTTT
TRBJ1-1,-,TRBV19,19,-,CASSIGGAGVVGRNTEAFF,TGTGCCAGTAGTATAGGGGGAGCGGGGGTGGTTGGGAGGAACACTGAAGCTTTCTTT
TRBJ1-5,-,TRBV5-1,14,TRBD1,CASSSGQGNQPQHF,TGCGCCAGCAGCTCCGGACAGGGCAATCAGCCCCAGCATTTT
TRBJ1-6,once,TRBV5-1,14,-,CASSLEGDNSPLHF,TGCGCCAGCAGCTTGGAAGGTGATAATTCACCCCTCCACTTT
TRBJ2-5,-,TRBV11-2,16,-,CASSRTRQAPEETQYF,TGTGCCAGCAGCCGTACCCGACAGGCTCCAGAAGAGACCCAGTACTTC
TRBJ1-2,few,TRBV12-3/TRBV12-4,13,TRBD1,CASSLGTVYGYTF,TGTGCCAGCAGTTTGGGGACAGTCTATGGCTACACCTTC
TRBJ1-1,-,TRBV6-2/TRBV6-3,16,-,CASSYSRGGTETEAFF,TGTGCCAGCAGTTACTCGAGGGGAGGAACAGAAACTGAAGCTTTCTTT
TRBJ1-1,-,TRBV6-6,15,-,CASSYSAGRPTEAFF,TGTGCCAGCAGTTACTCTGCGGGTAGGCCCACTGAAGCTTTCTTT
TRBJ2-7,-,TRBV27,16,TRBD2,CASSLSGGGGQGEQYF,TGTGCCAGCAGTTTATCGGGTGGGGGAGGGCAGGGCGAGCAGTACTTC
TRBJ1-3,-,TRBV2,18,-,CASSVYGRDLGPGNTIYF,TGTGCCAGCAGTGTATACGGCCGGGACCTCGGACCTGGAAACACCATATATTTT
TRBJ2-2,-,TRBV3-1/TRBV3-2,16,TRBD2,CASSSPGLINTGELFF,TGTGCCAGCAGTTCCCCGGGACTAATCAACACCGGGGAGCTGTTTTTT
TRBJ2-3,-,TRBV24-1,17,TRBD2,CATSDRLAGGGTDTQYF,TGTGCCACCAGTGACAGACTAGCGGGAGGGGGCACAGATACGCAGTATTTT
TRBJ1-3,-,TRBV19,11,-,CASSIGNTIYF,TGTGCCAGTAGTATCGGAAACACCATATATTTT
TRBJ1-6,once,TRBV19,17,TRBD1,CASSMGDRGVYNSPLHF,TGTGCCAGTAGTATGGGGGACAGGGGAGTCTATAATTCACCCCTCCACTTT
TRBJ1-1,-,TRBV5-6,15,-,CASSSPLGANTEAFF,TGTGCCAGCAGCTCGCCCCTGGGGGCGAACACTGAAGCTTTCTTT
TRBJ2-3,-,TRBV4-1,17,-,CASSQAGPYPSTDTQYF,TGCGCCAGCAGCCAAGCGGGACCGTACCCTAGCACAGATACGCAGTATTTT
TRBJ1-2,-,TRBV14,15,-,CASSGTSFSNYGYTF,TGTGCCAGCAGTGGGACCTCTTTTTCCAACTATGGCTACACCTTC
TRBJ1-3,once,TRBV2,15,-,CASSDRQFSGNTIYF,TGTGCCAGCAGTGATCGACAGTTCTCTGGAAACACCATATATTTT
TRBJ1-1,-,TRBV5-1,16,TRBD1,CASSRGTGDMNTEAFF,TGCGCCAGCAGCCGGGGGACAGGAGACATGAACACTGAAGCTTTCTTT
TRBJ2-2,-,TRBV27,13,-,CASTQVNTGELFF,TGTGCCAGCACACAGGTGAACACCGGGGAGCTGTTTTTT
TRBJ2-7,-,TRBV25-1,14,-,CASSESGYYYEQYF,TGTGCCAGCAGTGAAAGCGGTTATTACTACGAGCAGTACTTC
TRBJ2-1,-,TRBV20-1,13,-,CSASVGRTHEQFF,TGCAGTGCTAGTGTCGGCCGCACCCATGAGCAGTTCTTC